A selection of T cell receptor beta chains follows, all from one sample in a study of cytomegalovirus exposure and HLA in healthy donors. Produced via immunoSEQ multiplex PCR; TCRdb's table is partial and in-frame only. Of 170,000 or so clones in the sample, around 80% were seen once. The sequenced sample was PBMCs. The receptors originated from a man in his thirties or forties in good health and CMV-seropositive. Both conserved end residues are part of each CDR3. Fields, in order: D gene, J gene, clone size, V gene, CDR3 protein, CDR3 DNA. The D gene is left open where the match is weak. Only part of the rows carry a size: once, few, many, or a class if the clone is expanded.

D gene: -
J gene: TRBJ2-7
clone size: few
V gene: TRBV9
CDR3 protein: CASSPRLESSYEQYF
CDR3 DNA: TGTGCCAGCAGCCCTAGACTCGAAAGCTCCTACGAGCAGTACTTC

D gene: TRBD1
J gene: TRBJ1-1
clone size: -
V gene: TRBV6-1
CDR3 protein: CASSAGQVNTEAFF
CDR3 DNA: TGTGCCAGCAGTGCGGGACAGGTGAACACTGAAGCTTTCTTT

D gene: TRBD1
J gene: TRBJ2-1
clone size: few
V gene: TRBV5-6
CDR3 protein: CASSSPGTGRNEQFF
CDR3 DNA: TGTGCCAGCAGCTCGCCCGGGACAGGGCGCAATGAGCAGTTCTTC

D gene: -
J gene: TRBJ1-1
clone size: -
V gene: TRBV10-3
CDR3 protein: CAISDSRRNTEAFF
CDR3 DNA: TGTGCCATCAGTGATTCTAGGAGGAACACTGAAGCTTTCTTT

D gene: -
J gene: TRBJ2-5
clone size: -
V gene: TRBV19
CDR3 protein: CASSINSQETQYF
CDR3 DNA: TGTGCCAGTAGTATAAACAGCCAAGAGACCCAGTACTTC

D gene: -
J gene: TRBJ2-1
clone size: -
V gene: TRBV5-1
CDR3 protein: CASSRTAPSDAYNEQFF
CDR3 DNA: TGCGCCAGCAGCCGAACGGCCCCTAGCGATGCCTACAATGAGCAGTTCTTC

D gene: -
J gene: TRBJ1-2
clone size: -
V gene: TRBV5-1
CDR3 protein: CASTQDTTLNYGYTF
CDR3 DNA: TGCGCCAGCACACAGGACACCACCCTTAACTATGGCTACACCTTC

D gene: -
J gene: TRBJ1-5
clone size: -
V gene: TRBV18
CDR3 protein: CASSPGGARDNQPQHF
CDR3 DNA: TGTGCCAGCTCACCAGGTGGGGCCAGGGACAATCAGCCCCAGCATTTT

D gene: TRBD2
J gene: TRBJ2-1
clone size: -
V gene: TRBV9
CDR3 protein: CASSVTGTSVNNEQFF
CDR3 DNA: TGTGCCAGCAGCGTAACCGGGACTAGCGTAAACAATGAGCAGTTCTTC

D gene: -
J gene: TRBJ2-5
clone size: -
V gene: TRBV27
CDR3 protein: CASSLSGQTSRWETQYF
CDR3 DNA: TGTGCCAGCAGTTTATCCGGACAGACGTCGCGGTGGGAGACCCAGTACTTC

D gene: -
J gene: TRBJ2-5
clone size: few
V gene: TRBV15
CDR3 protein: CATSRDGGQRVVETQYF
CDR3 DNA: TGTGCCACCAGCAGAGATGGGGGACAGCGGGTGGTAGAGACCCAGTACTTC

D gene: -
J gene: TRBJ1-5
clone size: -
V gene: TRBV6-9
CDR3 protein: CASSTPWGGAHSNQPQHF
CDR3 DNA: TGTGCCAGCAGTACCCCGTGGGGGGGGGCTCATAGCAATCAGCCCCAGCATTTT

D gene: TRBD1
J gene: TRBJ2-1
clone size: -
V gene: TRBV11-2
CDR3 protein: CASSLDRPDRGYEQFF
CDR3 DNA: TGTGCCAGCAGCTTAGATCGTCCCGACAGGGGCTATGAGCAGTTCTTC

D gene: TRBD2
J gene: TRBJ2-3
clone size: -
V gene: TRBV10-1
CDR3 protein: CASSESLAGGATQYF
CDR3 DNA: TGCGCCAGCAGTGAGTCTCTAGCGGGGGGGGCTACGCAGTATTTT

D gene: TRBD2
J gene: TRBJ2-3
clone size: -
V gene: TRBV4-2
CDR3 protein: CASSQRPGTSGGNSDTQYF
CDR3 DNA: TGTGCCAGCAGCCAACGTCCCGGGACTAGCGGTGGGAATTCAGATACGCAGTATTTT

D gene: -
J gene: TRBJ2-2
clone size: -
V gene: TRBV6-6
CDR3 protein: CASSYGRLANTGELFF
CDR3 DNA: TGTGCCAGCAGTTACGGCCGACTCGCGAACACCGGGGAGCTGTTTTTT

D gene: TRBD1
J gene: TRBJ2-7
clone size: -
V gene: TRBV5-4
CDR3 protein: CASSWGQGTYEQYF
CDR3 DNA: TGTGCCAGCAGCTGGGGACAGGGGACCTACGAGCAGTACTTC

D gene: TRBD2
J gene: TRBJ2-3
clone size: few
V gene: TRBV28
CDR3 protein: CASSSPSSGWTDTQYF
CDR3 DNA: TGTGCCAGCAGTTCCCCGTCTAGCGGTTGGACAGATACGCAGTATTTT

D gene: -
J gene: TRBJ1-5
clone size: -
V gene: TRBV19
CDR3 protein: CASSSRTANSNQPQHF
CDR3 DNA: TGTGCCAGTAGTTCCCGGACAGCAAATAGCAATCAGCCCCAGCATTTT

D gene: TRBD2
J gene: TRBJ2-1
clone size: -
V gene: TRBV5-1
CDR3 protein: CASSFTGTRLSNEQFF
CDR3 DNA: TGCGCCAGCAGCTTTACCGGGACTAGGCTTTCCAATGAGCAGTTCTTC

D gene: -
J gene: TRBJ2-3
clone size: few
V gene: TRBV29-1
CDR3 protein: CSVRVVSTDTQYF
CDR3 DNA: TGCAGCGTGAGGGTGGTTAGCACAGATACGCAGTATTTT

D gene: -
J gene: TRBJ2-5
clone size: -
V gene: TRBV5-7
CDR3 protein: CASIPGGEQETQYF
CDR3 DNA: TGTGCCAGCATACCCGGGGGTGAACAAGAGACCCAGTACTTC

D gene: -
J gene: TRBJ2-2
clone size: -
V gene: TRBV30
CDR3 protein: CAWSARSRGELFF
CDR3 DNA: TGTGCCTGGAGTGCTAGGAGCCGCGGGGAGCTGTTTTTT

D gene: TRBD2
J gene: TRBJ2-1
clone size: -
V gene: TRBV5-1
CDR3 protein: CASSSGRTSGIRRNEQFF
CDR3 DNA: TGCGCCAGCAGCTCGGGTCGGACTAGCGGGATCAGGCGCAATGAGCAGTTCTTC

D gene: TRBD2
J gene: TRBJ2-1
clone size: -
V gene: TRBV7-9
CDR3 protein: CASSLLAGSYNEQFF
CDR3 DNA: TGTGCCAGCAGCTTGCTAGCGGGATCCTACAATGAGCAGTTCTTC

D gene: TRBD1
J gene: TRBJ2-1
clone size: -
V gene: TRBV5-4
CDR3 protein: CASSPPGGESYNEQFF
CDR3 DNA: TGTGCCAGCAGTCCTCCAGGGGGCGAATCCTACAATGAGCAGTTCTTC

D gene: -
J gene: TRBJ1-1
clone size: few
V gene: TRBV4-1
CDR3 protein: CASSQVGGTEAFF
CDR3 DNA: TGCGCCAGCAGCCAGGTAGGGGGAACTGAAGCTTTCTTT

D gene: -
J gene: TRBJ2-1
clone size: -
V gene: TRBV28
CDR3 protein: CASSLSSSTEQFF
CDR3 DNA: TGTGCCAGCAGTTTGTCGTCTAGCACAGAGCAGTTCTTC

D gene: TRBD1
J gene: TRBJ2-2
clone size: -
V gene: TRBV2
CDR3 protein: CASSEAQGVTGELFF
CDR3 DNA: TGTGCCAGCAGTGAGGCTCAGGGGGTTACCGGGGAGCTGTTTTTT

D gene: TRBD2
J gene: TRBJ2-1
clone size: -
V gene: TRBV7-6
CDR3 protein: CASSRSSGGSSSYNEQFF
CDR3 DNA: TGTGCCAGCAGTCGATCTAGCGGGGGCTCGTCCTCCTACAATGAGCAGTTCTTC

D gene: TRBD2
J gene: TRBJ2-3
clone size: -
V gene: TRBV6-5
CDR3 protein: CATYQAGVPDTQYF
CDR3 DNA: TGTGCCACCTACCAAGCGGGAGTACCAGATACGCAGTATTTT

D gene: TRBD2
J gene: TRBJ2-2
clone size: few
V gene: TRBV19
CDR3 protein: CASSLGLATGELFF
CDR3 DNA: TGTGCCAGTAGTTTGGGACTAGCCACCGGGGAGCTGTTTTTT

D gene: TRBD2
J gene: TRBJ2-3
clone size: once
V gene: TRBV7-6
CDR3 protein: CASSLVLAGGLDFVNTQYF
CDR3 DNA: TGTGCCAGCAGCTTAGTCCTAGCGGGGGGCTTAGACTTTGTAAATACGCAGTATTTT

D gene: -
J gene: TRBJ2-7
clone size: few
V gene: TRBV20-1
CDR3 protein: CSAGLTYEQYF
CDR3 DNA: TGCAGTGCGGGACTTACCTACGAGCAGTACTTC

D gene: TRBD1
J gene: TRBJ1-1
clone size: few
V gene: TRBV4-1
CDR3 protein: CASSLGQLNTEAFF
CDR3 DNA: TGCGCCAGCAGCCTGGGACAGTTGAACACTGAAGCTTTCTTT

D gene: TRBD1
J gene: TRBJ2-1
clone size: -
V gene: TRBV4-1
CDR3 protein: CASSRTGTGENEQFF
CDR3 DNA: TGCGCCAGCAGCCGGACCGGGACAGGGGAGAATGAGCAGTTCTTC

D gene: -
J gene: TRBJ1-3
clone size: -
V gene: TRBV10-3
CDR3 protein: CAISDGLSGNTIYF
CDR3 DNA: TGTGCCATCAGCGACGGACTCTCTGGAAACACCATATATTTT

D gene: TRBD2
J gene: TRBJ2-7
clone size: -
V gene: TRBV19
CDR3 protein: CASSIATSGSKYEQYF
CDR3 DNA: TGTGCCAGTAGTATAGCGACTAGCGGGAGTAAGTACGAGCAGTACTTC

D gene: TRBD2
J gene: TRBJ2-2
clone size: -
V gene: TRBV30
CDR3 protein: CAWKGTSGHGELFF
CDR3 DNA: TGTGCCTGGAAAGGGACTAGCGGACACGGGGAGCTGTTTTTT

D gene: TRBD1
J gene: TRBJ1-2
clone size: -
V gene: TRBV28
CDR3 protein: CASSSLYRTGIGGYTF
CDR3 DNA: TGTGCCAGCAGTTCCCTTTATAGGACAGGGATTGGTGGCTACACCTTC

D gene: -
J gene: TRBJ2-7
clone size: once
V gene: TRBV4-3
CDR3 protein: CASSQELGIRNYEQYF
CDR3 DNA: TGCGCCAGCAGCCAAGAACTAGGTATCCGAAACTACGAGCAGTACTTC

D gene: -
J gene: TRBJ2-7
clone size: -
V gene: TRBV6-6
CDR3 protein: CASSPHRDSEQYF
CDR3 DNA: TGTGCCAGCAGTCCTCACAGGGATTCCGAGCAGTACTTC

D gene: TRBD2
J gene: TRBJ2-5
clone size: -
V gene: TRBV7-9
CDR3 protein: CASSRGGLVAQDQETQYF
CDR3 DNA: TGTGCCAGCAGCCGTGGGGGACTAGTCGCCCAGGACCAAGAGACCCAGTACTTC

D gene: TRBD1
J gene: TRBJ2-7
clone size: few
V gene: TRBV4-3
CDR3 protein: CASSHRTGSVYEQYF
CDR3 DNA: TGCGCCAGCAGCCATAGGACAGGGAGTGTTTACGAGCAGTACTTC

D gene: TRBD2
J gene: TRBJ2-2
clone size: -
V gene: TRBV9
CDR3 protein: CASSVVAGGPGELFF
CDR3 DNA: TGTGCCAGCAGCGTAGTGGCGGGGGGGCCCGGGGAGCTGTTTTTT

D gene: -
J gene: TRBJ1-5
clone size: -
V gene: TRBV21-1
CDR3 protein: CASSKPSRAPYSNQPQHF
CDR3 DNA: TGTGCCAGCAGCAAACCCTCGCGGGCGCCTTATAGCAATCAGCCCCAGCATTTT

D gene: TRBD1
J gene: TRBJ1-1
clone size: -
V gene: TRBV7-9
CDR3 protein: CSSSPEGSTGGLNTEAFF
CDR3 DNA: TGTTCCAGCAGCCCAGAGGGGTCAACAGGGGGCTTAAACACTGAAGCTTTCTTT

D gene: TRBD1
J gene: TRBJ2-2
clone size: -
V gene: TRBV29-1
CDR3 protein: CSVEKTGGLGELFF
CDR3 DNA: TGCAGCGTTGAGAAGACAGGGGGCCTTGGGGAGCTGTTTTTT

D gene: TRBD2
J gene: TRBJ2-1
clone size: few
V gene: TRBV9
CDR3 protein: CASSFDSGGNEQFF
CDR3 DNA: TGTGCCAGCAGCTTCGATTCGGGGGGCAATGAGCAGTTCTTC

D gene: -
J gene: TRBJ1-4
clone size: -
V gene: TRBV7-8
CDR3 protein: CASSLSPNEKLFF
CDR3 DNA: TGTGCCAGCAGCCTCTCTCCTAATGAAAAACTGTTTTTT

D gene: -
J gene: TRBJ1-2
clone size: -
V gene: TRBV27
CDR3 protein: CASSFSAGTPSSEDGYTF
CDR3 DNA: TGTGCCAGCAGTTTCTCTGCCGGGACACCCAGCAGTGAAGATGGCTACACCTTC

D gene: TRBD2
J gene: TRBJ2-7
clone size: few
V gene: TRBV19
CDR3 protein: CASSIDGTNYEQYF
CDR3 DNA: TGTGCCAGTAGTATAGACGGGACTAACTACGAGCAGTACTTC

D gene: -
J gene: TRBJ1-3
clone size: -
V gene: TRBV19
CDR3 protein: CASSTKQGNTIYF
CDR3 DNA: TGTGCCAGTAGTACCAAACAGGGAAACACCATATATTTT

D gene: TRBD1
J gene: TRBJ2-7
clone size: -
V gene: TRBV10-2
CDR3 protein: CASSGTGGYEQYF
CDR3 DNA: TGCGCCAGCAGCGGGACAGGGGGCTACGAGCAGTACTTC

D gene: -
J gene: TRBJ2-7
clone size: few
V gene: TRBV30
CDR3 protein: CAWHSGYEQYF
CDR3 DNA: TGTGCCTGGCACAGCGGTTACGAGCAGTACTTC

D gene: TRBD1
J gene: TRBJ1-2
clone size: -
V gene: TRBV29-1
CDR3 protein: CSVRDRGNYGYTF
CDR3 DNA: TGCAGCGTCCGGGACAGGGGGAACTATGGCTACACCTTC

D gene: -
J gene: TRBJ2-5
clone size: -
V gene: TRBV15
CDR3 protein: CATSRDLGRAKGAQYF
CDR3 DNA: TGTGCCACCAGCAGAGATCTCGGGAGGGCTAAGGGGGCTCAGTACTTC

D gene: -
J gene: TRBJ2-7
clone size: -
V gene: TRBV27
CDR3 protein: CASSLLGQASYEQYF
CDR3 DNA: TGTGCCAGCAGTTTATTGGGACAAGCCTCCTACGAGCAGTACTTC